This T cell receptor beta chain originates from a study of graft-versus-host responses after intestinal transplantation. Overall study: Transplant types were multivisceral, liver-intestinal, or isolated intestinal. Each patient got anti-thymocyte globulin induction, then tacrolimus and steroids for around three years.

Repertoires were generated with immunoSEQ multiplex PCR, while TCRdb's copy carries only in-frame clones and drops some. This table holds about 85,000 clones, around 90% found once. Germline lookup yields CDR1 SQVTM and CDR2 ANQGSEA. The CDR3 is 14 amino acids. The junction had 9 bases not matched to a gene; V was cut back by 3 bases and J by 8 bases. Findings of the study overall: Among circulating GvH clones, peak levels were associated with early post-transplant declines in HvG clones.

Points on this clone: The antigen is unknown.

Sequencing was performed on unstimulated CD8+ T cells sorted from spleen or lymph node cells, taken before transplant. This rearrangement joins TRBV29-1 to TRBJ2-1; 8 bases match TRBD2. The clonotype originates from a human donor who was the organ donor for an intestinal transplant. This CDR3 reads CSVDVTSAGYEQFF. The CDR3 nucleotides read TGCAGCGTTGACGTGACTAGCGCCGGGTATGAGCAGTTCTTC.